Sequencing of this T cell receptor (beta chain) was carried out in a study of T cells after yellow fever vaccination. UMIs were added to TCR cDNA along with a universal primer site when it was made by 5'RACE template switching. TCRdb passed the 5' RACE reads through MiXCR, listing each CDR3 protein once. The data contain almost 600,000 distinct CDR3 sequences, about 14% of them singletons. This clonotype was found many times. Its antigen is unknown. Broader study findings: Weaker, the secondary response peaked sooner, at day 5 versus 15. Booster samples showed a return of most primary-vaccination clones (approximately 96% CD4, 80% to 90% CD8). Only a minor proportion of clonotypes was detected across both CD4 and CD8 compartments.

This TCR was recovered from a man younger than 40 who received the YFV17D yellow fever vaccine. The sample consisted of PBMCs, taken on the day of the yellow fever booster vaccination.

The CDR3 nucleotides read TGTGCCAGCAGTTTCTCACGGGTTGGGACGAACACCGGGGAGCTGTTTTTT. Its translation: CASSFSRVGTNTGELFF. This sequence joins TRBV12-3 or TRBV12-4 and TRBJ2-2; no reliable D call. This CDR3 has 17 amino acids. The ends were cut back, 3 bases at V and 0 bases at J, with 14 bases in the middle.